These T cell receptor beta chains were read from a single sample in a study of patients and donors after allogeneic stem cell transplantation. A single record per CDR3 protein comes from TCRdb applying MiXCR to the RT-PCR reads. The table records fewer than 500,000 distinct CDR3 sequences, 15% to 20% of them present only once. The sequenced sample consisted of blood, either unsorted or a sorted T cell fraction (not recorded which). These receptors originate from a human donor who was either an allogeneic HSCT recipient or a stem cell or donor lymphocyte infusion donor (not recorded which). It is not recorded whose cells these are; they may come from a transplant donor. Both conserved end residues are part of each CDR3. Each record gives: V gene, J gene, D gene, CDR3 protein. The D gene is left open where the match is weak.

TRBV4-1	TRBJ1-2	.	CASSHSGRGYGYTF
TRBV3-1	TRBJ2-7	.	CASSPLEQYF
TRBV5-4	TRBJ2-7	TRBD2	CASSKPSGIGYEQYF
TRBV6-2/TRBV6-3	TRBJ2-7	.	CASSSPRDEQYF
TRBV18	TRBJ2-7	TRBD1	CASSPLGQVRAYEQYF
TRBV7-4	TRBJ2-7	TRBD1	CASSLTDRDEQYF
TRBV6-2/TRBV6-3	TRBJ1-1	TRBD1	CASNRGTVNTEAFF
TRBV7-9	TRBJ2-7	.	CASNLYLDRAYEQYF
TRBV10-3	TRBJ1-2	.	CAISVGRNYGYTF
TRBV5-1	TRBJ2-3	.	CAIFISFDTQYF
TRBV5-1	TRBJ1-5	.	CASSPVFGYQPQHF
TRBV18	TRBJ2-7	.	CASSPQGNEQYF
TRBV5-1	TRBJ2-5	TRBD1	CASSKAQGALETQYF
TRBV20-1	TRBJ2-7	TRBD2	CSAGLAGKLSYEQYF
TRBV20-1	TRBJ1-3	.	CSAGDRTSGNTIYF
TRBV19	TRBJ2-2	.	CASSPGPNTGELFF
TRBV12-3/TRBV12-4	TRBJ2-1	TRBD2	CASSFGLAGYNEQFF
TRBV7-8	TRBJ1-1	TRBD1	CASSLDRGKLNTEAFF
TRBV9	TRBJ2-7	.	CASSVLLSGEQYF
TRBV7-3	TRBJ2-3	.	CASSRRVGGTDTQYF
TRBV10-3	TRBJ1-3	.	CAISAGAGNTIYF
TRBV12-3/TRBV12-4	TRBJ2-1	.	CASREEGNNEQFF
TRBV7-3	TRBJ2-1	.	CASSVDWGNEQFF
TRBV19	TRBJ2-7	.	CATSGHSYEQYF
TRBV20-1	TRBJ2-5	.	CSATTQSKGTQYF
TRBV5-6	TRBJ1-2	.	CASSIREPGFATTF
TRBV7-9	TRBJ2-7	.	CASSFRSGSPYEQYF
TRBV4-2	TRBJ2-5	.	CASSQVRTGRETQYF
TRBV4-1	TRBJ2-3	.	CASSRRRAETFTDTQYF
TRBV20-1	TRBJ2-2	.	CSARGQPLNTGELFF
TRBV6-4	TRBJ2-3	TRBD2	CASSDSRPGGGTDTQYF
TRBV5-6	TRBJ1-1	.	CASSLVFMNTEAFF
TRBV12-3/TRBV12-4	TRBJ1-2	.	CASSKGGTVGYTF
TRBV20-1	TRBJ2-5	TRBD1	CSARWGQGQETQYF
TRBV7-6	TRBJ1-1	.	CASSLDEGTYGTEAFF
TRBV27	TRBJ2-1	TRBD2	CASSHWTSGTYNEQFF
TRBV5-6	TRBJ2-7	.	CASSLVRPFEQYF
TRBV25-1	TRBJ1-1	.	CASSEQTNTEAFF
TRBV7-2	TRBJ1-1	.	CASSFIRKDTEAFF
TRBV20-1	TRBJ1-4	.	CSAREPLGPPDEKLFF
TRBV15	TRBJ2-2	.	CATSRKGGGKVFF
TRBV6-1	TRBJ2-7	.	CASSGTFVSYEQYF
TRBV6-1	TRBJ2-2	TRBD2	CASTSLLGGTGELFF
TRBV30	TRBJ2-1	TRBD2	CAWSRSGRVSNNEQFF
TRBV29-1	TRBJ2-1	TRBD2	CSVSRHRLSGDYNEQFF
TRBV5-1	TRBJ2-7	.	CASRNPSGSSYEQYF
TRBV5-1	TRBJ2-7	TRBD2	CASSFTAGGYEQYF
TRBV10-3	TRBJ1-3	.	CAISPKGNTIYF
TRBV10-3	TRBJ2-5	.	CAISEGNARGRETQYF